This T cell receptor (beta chain) is drawn from a study of PD-L1 blockade in urothelial cancer. Study-level background: Blood underwent analysis 3 weeks (second dose) and 6 weeks after treatment began. Counts from blood samples showed a median of 141,255 T cells.

Produced via immunoSEQ multiplex PCR; TCRdb's table is partial and in-frame only. This repertoire shows 45,000 to 60,000 clones, more than 75% found once; its top ten account for 1.5% to 2%. The CDR3 has 15 amino acids. Germline-derived CDR1 and CDR2 are LNHNV and YYDKDF (reference sequence). As for time point: pretreatment peripheral blood. A remark on this clone: A read error may account for a junction end that differs from germline.

The sample in question was PBMCs, obtained around atezolizumab (anti-PD-L1) treatment. V usage is TRBV15 and J usage is TRBJ1-1, with D uncertain. The TCR originated in a man aged 50-60 years with urothelial cancer. DNA of the CDR3: TGTGCCACCAGCAGAGATAGAGGCATGAAAACTGAAGCTTTCTTT. Protein product: CATSRDRGMKTEAFF.